This passage covers 28 T cell receptor beta chains from one sample sequenced in a study of early T cells in non-severe SARS-CoV-2 infection. TCRdb used MiXCR to reprocess the 5' RACE reads, holding one entry per CDR3 protein. The sample shows approximately 70,000 distinct CDR3 sequences, around 10% of them seen only once. Sequencing used whole blood, obtained at baseline. The receptors shown here come from an adult who was a healthcare worker with PCR-confirmed SARS-CoV-2 infection or an uninfected control (not recorded which).

This clonotype came up a few times. The chain is built from TRBV20-1 and TRBJ2-1; D remains unclear. Germline CDR1 is DFQATT and CDR2 is SNEGSKA (reference sequence). Trimming pared 3 bases from V and 2 bases from J, leaving 11 bases between. There are 14 residues in the CDR3. In DNA form, the CDR3 reads TGCAGTGCTAGGCCGGATGTCACCTACAATGAGCAGTTCTTC. The encoded protein is CSARPDVTYNEQFF.

This chain joins TRBV18 and TRBJ1-2; 10 nucleotides match TRBD1. This CDR3 contains 15 residues. The V and J ends lost 5 bases and 7 bases, in that order; junction bases with no gene match: 10. The V gene's germline CDR1 is KGHSH and CDR2 LQKENI. In DNA, the CDR3 is TGTGCCAGCTCAGGATCCCCGGGACAGGGGTCTGGCTACACCTTC. It is translated as CASSGSPGQGSGYTF.

The table lists this clonotype with a count of one. The V call is TRBV6-2 or TRBV6-3, the J call TRBJ2-2; D is tentatively TRBD1 or TRBD2 (5 bases each). The CDR3 spans 16 residues. Trimming stripped 8 bases from V and 3 bases from J, with 19 bases between. CDR1 and CDR2 (germline): MNHEY, SVGEGT. The DNA of the CDR3 is TGTGCCAGCCATGGTGGGGACGGAGACTACACCGGGGAGCTGTTTTTT. This sequence encodes CASHGGDGDYTGELFF.

The rearrangement uses TRBV7-2 and TRBJ1-1; 7 bases are shared with TRBD1. The germline gives CDR1 SGHTA, CDR2 FQGNSA. Losses at the gene ends were 4 bases for V and 5 bases for J; bases not matched to a gene: 7. The CDR3 covers 14 residues. The CDR3 nucleotides read TGTGCCAGCAGCTCCCTCAGGGGGAGAACTGAAGCTTTCTTT. Translation: CASSSLRGRTEAFF. Variable domain in full (rest from reference TRBV7-2 and TRBJ1-1): GAGVSQSPSNKVTEKGKDVELRCDPISGHTALYWYRQSLGQGLEFLIYFQGNSAPDKSGLPSDRFSAERTGGSVSTLTIQRTQQEDSAVYLCASSSLRGRTEAFFGQGTRLTVV.

This clonotype was seen many times. The rearrangement uses TRBV6-2 or TRBV6-3 and TRBJ1-5; maybe TRBD1 (5 bases). V was pared by 8 bases and J by 4 bases, with 12 bases between. Germline-derived CDR1 and CDR2 are MNHEY and SVGEGT. The CDR3 runs to 13 residues. CDR3 amino acids: CASERDGNQPQHF. CDR3 nucleotides: TGTGCCAGCGAACGGGACGGAAATCAGCCCCAGCATTTT.

The chain employs TRBV30 and TRBJ1-2; D unclear. Germline lookup yields CDR1 GTSNPN and CDR2 SVGIG (reference sequence). Trimming pared 2 bases from V and 5 bases from J, leaving 12 bases between. This CDR3 has 13 residues. CDR3 bases: TGTGCCTGGAGTCTCCCCGACGGATATGGCTACACCTTC. This gives the protein CAWSLPDGYGYTF. The full variable domain, its missing parts supplied by reference TRBV30 and TRBJ1-2, is SQTIHQWPATLVQPVGSPLSLECTVEGTSNPNLYWYRQAAGRGLQLLFYSVGIGQISSEVPQNLSASRPQDRQFILSSKKLLLSDSGFYLCAWSLPDGYGYTFGSGTRLTVV.

About this clonotype itself: At one end the junction does not follow the germline gene, possibly because of a read error. J is TRBJ2-3 and V is TRBV4-1; TRBD1 agrees at 8 bases. Germline CDR1 reads MGHRA; CDR2 reads YSYEKL. This CDR3 comprises 16 residues. In DNA form, the CDR3 reads TGCGCCAACAGCCAAGATAAAGGACAGGGCCCAGATACGCAGTATTTT. Its protein product is CANSQDKGQGPDTQYF.

This clonotype was picked up a small number of times. The chain recombines TRBV20-1 with TRBJ1-6; tentatively, D is TRBD1 (5 bases). The CDR3 length is 13 residues. The germline CDR1 and CDR2 sequences are DFQATT and SNEGSKA (reference sequence). The V end was cut by 6 bases, the J end by 8 bases, with 14 bases between. CDR3: CSAPSGGDSPLHF. The CDR3 bases are TGCAGTGCCCCGAGCGGGGGAGATTCACCCCTCCACTTT.

This clonotype turned up a few times. This chain links TRBV12-3 or TRBV12-4 with TRBJ2-1, with 8 bases fitting TRBD2. The CDR3 totals 15 residues. Trimming cost V 1 base and J 8 bases; bases outside gene matches: 7. CDR3 protein: CASSLGAGGRYEQFF. For the CDR3, the DNA is TGTGCCAGCAGTTTAGGGGCGGGGGGAAGGTATGAGCAGTTCTTC.

This clonotype was detected only a few times. The chain combines TRBV18 with TRBJ1-2; perhaps TRBD1 as D (5 bases). Trimming pared 2 bases from V and 0 bases from J, leaving 10 bases between. The germline V gene encodes CDR1 KGHSH and CDR2 LQKENI. The CDR3 consists of 15 residues. DNA for the CDR3: TGTGCCAGCTCACCAAGACAGCAGGCTAACTATGGCTACACCTTC. Translation: CASSPRQQANYGYTF.

This clonotype was recorded many times. The chain has TRBV11-3 and TRBJ2-7, with 7 nucleotides matching TRBD1. Germline CDR1 is SGHNT and CDR2 is YENEEA. V shed 5 bases and J 2 bases; nucleotides not matched to a gene: 9. The CDR3 is made up of 15 amino acids. The CDR3 DNA sequence: TGTGCCAGCAGCCTGTCCGGGACAGAGCCCTACGAGCAGTACTTC. Translation gives CASSLSGTEPYEQYF.

The genes are TRBV29-1 and TRBJ2-7; tentatively, D is TRBD2 (6 bases). Trimming cost V 3 bases and J 5 bases, with 11 bases left between them. Germline lookup yields CDR1 SQVTM and CDR2 ANQGSEA. There are 12 residues in the CDR3. The CDR3 is CSVEEGRDEQYF. Written as DNA, the CDR3 is TGCAGCGTTGAGGAGGGTAGGGACGAGCAGTACTTC.

This chain joins TRBV4-1 and TRBJ2-5; D might be TRBD1 (6 bases). CDR1 and CDR2 (germline): MGHRA, YSYEKL. Trimming took off 2 bases at V and 0 bases at J, with 10 bases between the two ends. The CDR3 length is 15 residues. CDR3 coding DNA: TGCGCCAGCAGCCAAATCGACAGGTACCAAGAGACCCAGTACTTC. Protein sequence: CASSQIDRYQETQYF.

This clonotype was recorded many times. The rearrangement uses TRBV5-4 and TRBJ2-7; D is undetermined. V shed 2 bases and J shed 4 bases, with 10 bases lying between them. Per germline, CDR1 SGHNT and CDR2 YYREEE (reference sequence). CDR3 length equals 13 residues. CDR3 protein: CASSFYGKYEQYF. CDR3 DNA: TGTGCCAGCAGCTTCTACGGTAAATACGAGCAGTACTTC.

The chain is built from TRBV19 and TRBJ1-4; D ambiguous. CDR3 size: 15 residues. V was cut by 3 bases and J by 3 bases, with 11 bases left in between. The germline V gene has CDR1 LNHDA and CDR2 SQIVND (reference sequence). The CDR3: CASSMRGSANEKLFF. The DNA of the CDR3 is TGTGCCAGTAGTATGCGCGGGTCAGCTAATGAAAAACTGTTTTTT. Variable domain in full (rest from reference TRBV19 and TRBJ1-4): DGGITQSPKYLFRKEGQNVTLSCEQNLNHDAMYWYRQDPGQGLRLIYYSQIVNDFQKGDIAEGYSVSREKKESFPLTVTSAQKNPTAFYLCASSMRGSANEKLFFGSGTQLSVL.

In its sample, this clonotype was seen many times. The rearrangement uses TRBV7-9 and TRBJ1-6; D remains ambiguous. The CDR3 has 14 residues. The germline V gene encodes CDR1 SEHNR and CDR2 FQNEAQ (reference sequence). V was pared by 1 base and J by 7 bases, with 8 bases between. This CDR3 reads CASSLGGRNSPLHF. CDR3 nucleotide sequence: TGTGCCAGCAGCTTAGGTGGCAGAAATTCACCCCTCCACTTT.

This clonotype was seen a handful of times. This sequence joins TRBV29-1 and TRBJ1-2; unclear D gene. Deletions cut 4 bases from V and 5 bases from J, with 17 bases between. This CDR3 contains 14 residues. Germline CDR1 is SQVTM and CDR2 is ANQGSEA. This chain's CDR3 is CSVGPRVAGYGYTF. Here the CDR3 DNA reads TGCAGCGTTGGACCTAGGGTCGCCGGGTATGGCTACACCTTC.

Many counts were recorded for this clonotype. The CDR3 DNA reads as TGTGCCAGCAGCCCGGACAGTCTTGGGACTGAAGCTTTCTTT. This sequence encodes CASSPDSLGTEAFF. This sequence joins TRBV7-3 and TRBJ1-1, with a weak D call TRBD1 (6 bases). Trimming removed 5 bases from V and 5 bases from J, with 15 bases in between. Germline V gene data show CDR1 as SGHTA and CDR2 as FQGTGA. This CDR3 contains 14 residues.

The chain carries TRBV4-1 and TRBJ2-5; no definite D call. V gave up 0 bases and J gave up 2 bases, with 10 bases separating them. CDR1 and CDR2 (germline): MGHRA, YSYEKL. The CDR3 spans 15 residues. In DNA, the CDR3 is TGCGCCAGCAGCCAAGAACCGGCAGCGCAAGAGACCCAGTACTTC. Amino acid sequence: CASSQEPAAQETQYF.

This clonotype was seen repeatedly, ten times or more. The rearrangement links TRBV20-1 to TRBJ2-7, with 7 positions matching TRBD2. Germline loops: CDR1 DFQATT, CDR2 SNEGSKA (reference sequence). The trim removed 4 bases at V and 5 bases at J, leaving 8 bases unmatched. This CDR3 has 13 amino acids. DNA of the CDR3: TGCAGTGCTAACGCCGGGACTACTCACGAGCAGTACTTC. Amino acids: CSANAGTTHEQYF.

In its sample, this clonotype was seen a few times. This chain connects TRBV6-6 to TRBJ2-7, with 13 nucleotides matching TRBD2. This CDR3 is built from 17 residues. Germline V gene lookup returns CDR1 MNHNY and CDR2 SVGAGI (reference sequence). V shed 6 bases and J 2 bases; nucleotides not matched to a gene: 10. The CDR3 nucleotides read TGTGCCAGCAGGTTTGGACTAGCGGGGGCCGGAGCCTACGAGCAGTACTTC. This gives the protein CASRFGLAGAGAYEQYF.

In its sample, this clonotype was seen a few times. For the CDR3, the DNA is TGTGCCAGCTCGCCCATGTGGGACGCTCCAGGGGAGCTGTTTTTT. Amino acid sequence: CASSPMWDAPGELFF. The V and J genes are TRBV18 and TRBJ2-2, with D perhaps being TRBD1 or TRBD2 (5 bases each). The V end was cut by 6 bases, the J end by 8 bases, with 19 bases between. Germline CDR1 is KGHSH and CDR2 is LQKENI. The CDR3 length is 15 residues.

The gene calls are TRBV3-1 and TRBJ1-2, with D possibly matching TRBD1 (5 bases). Trimming shortened V by 4 bases and J by 2 bases, and 14 bases separated the two germline ends. The CDR3 covers 15 residues. Germline V lookup: CDR1 LGHDT, CDR2 YNNKEL (reference sequence). Here the CDR3 DNA reads TGTGCCAGCAGCCCCACATGGGGGGGGAACTATGGCTACACCTTC. Translation: CASSPTWGGNYGYTF.

This clonotype occurred many times. The genes are TRBV5-1 and TRBJ2-7; D is ambiguous. The germline V gene encodes CDR1 SGHRS and CDR2 YFSETQ. The V and J ends lost 5 bases and 5 bases respectively, with 11 bases between them. The CDR3 loop spans 12 amino acids. The chain's CDR3 is CASSTDRNEQYF. CDR3 in DNA: TGCGCCAGCAGTACTGATAGGAACGAGCAGTACTTC. Full variable domain (missing parts from reference TRBV5-1 and TRBJ2-7): KAGVTQTPRYLIKTRGQQVTLSCSPISGHRSVSWYQQTPGQGLQFLFEYFSETQRNKGNFPGRFSGRQFSNSRSEMNVSTLELGDSALYLCASSTDRNEQYFGPGTRLTVT.

The chain couples TRBV3-1 to TRBJ2-4; tentative D call: TRBD2 (7 bases). V lost 4 bases and J 8 bases, leaving 15 bases between the germline ends. The germline V gene encodes CDR1 LGHDT and CDR2 YNNKEL (reference sequence). The CDR3 extends over 14 amino acids. The CDR3 nucleotides are TGTGCCAGCAGCCCCCACCTAGGGGGGGACATTCAGTACTTC. It translates to CASSPHLGGDIQYF.

This chain uses TRBV5-1 with TRBJ1-6; TRBD1 aligns across 9 bases. This CDR3 comprises 17 residues. With V trimmed by 3 bases and J by 7 bases, 11 bases remained unmatched. Germline V gene data show CDR1 as SGHRS and CDR2 as YFSETQ. The chain's CDR3 is CASSSGEATGGNSPLHF. In nucleotides, the CDR3 is TGCGCCAGCAGCTCTGGGGAGGCGACAGGGGGAAATTCACCCCTCCACTTT.

The V gene is TRBV10-2, the J gene TRBJ2-3; D is possibly TRBD1 or TRBD2 (5 bases each). Trimming took off 7 bases at V and 2 bases at J, with 10 bases between the two ends. The CDR3 runs 13 residues. CDR1 and CDR2 (germline): WSHSY, SAAADI. The DNA for the CDR3 is TGCGCCAGCAAGGGACGAGACACAGATACGCAGTATTTT. This gives the protein CASKGRDTDTQYF.

This clonotype appeared a few times. V usage is TRBV30 and J usage is TRBJ1-4; D perhaps matches TRBD1 (5 bases). The V and J ends lost 3 bases and 8 bases respectively, with 16 bases between them. This CDR3 spans 14 amino acids. Germline CDR1 and CDR2: GTSNPN and SVGIG (reference sequence). The CDR3 spells CAWSVDRAVEKLFF. The CDR3 DNA reads TGTGCCTGGAGCGTCGACAGAGCGGTCGAAAAACTGTTTTTT. The full variable domain, with the rest looked up from reference TRBV30 and TRBJ1-4, is SQTIHQWPATLVQPVGSPLSLECTVEGTSNPNLYWYRQAAGRGLQLLFYSVGIGQISSEVPQNLSASRPQDRQFILSSKKLLLSDSGFYLCAWSVDRAVEKLFFGSGTQLSVL.